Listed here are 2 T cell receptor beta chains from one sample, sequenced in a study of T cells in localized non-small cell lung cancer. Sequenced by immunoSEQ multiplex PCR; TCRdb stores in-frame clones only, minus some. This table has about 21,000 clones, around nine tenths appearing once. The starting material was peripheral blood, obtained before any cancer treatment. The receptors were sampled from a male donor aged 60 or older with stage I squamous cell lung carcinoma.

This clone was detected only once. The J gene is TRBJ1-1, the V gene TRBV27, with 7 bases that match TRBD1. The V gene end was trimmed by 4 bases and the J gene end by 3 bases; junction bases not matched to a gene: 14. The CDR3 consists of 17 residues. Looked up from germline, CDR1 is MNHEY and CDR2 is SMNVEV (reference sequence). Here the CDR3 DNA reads TGTGCCAGCAGTTCGAATGGGCGCAGGGGGAGTCACACTGAAGCTTTCTTT. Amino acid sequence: CASSSNGRRGSHTEAFF.

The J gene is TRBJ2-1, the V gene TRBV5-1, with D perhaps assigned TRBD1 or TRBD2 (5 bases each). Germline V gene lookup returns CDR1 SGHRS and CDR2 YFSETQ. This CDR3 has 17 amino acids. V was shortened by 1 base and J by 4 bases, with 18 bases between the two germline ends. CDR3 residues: CASSLTVSGRTYNEQFF. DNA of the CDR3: TGCGCCAGCAGCTTGACTGTTTCGGGACGAACTTACAATGAGCAGTTCTTC.